A selection of T cell receptor beta chains follows, all from one sample in a study of T cell changes during pregnancy in multiple sclerosis. TCRdb keeps only in-frame clones here, not all; method: immunoSEQ multiplex PCR. The data contain some 70,000 clones, approximately 90% of them seen just once; the ten biggest clones take up less than 3.5%. This specimen consisted of peripheral blood, obtained before pregnancy. The receptors were gathered from a female donor with multiple sclerosis, enrolled in a pregnancy study. CDR3s include the opening cysteine and the closing phenylalanine or tryptophan. Fields, in order: J gene, clone size, D gene, V gene, CDR3 protein, CDR3 DNA. A D gene is named only where the DNA matches it firmly. A clone size is listed for some rows: how often the clone was seen (once, few, many), or a class if it is expanded.

>TRBJ1-1|-|-|TRBV11-2
CASSSGGSSNTEAFF
TGTGCCAGCAGCTCCGGAGGGTCGAGTAACACTGAAGCTTTCTTT
>TRBJ2-7|-|-|TRBV2
CASSEALRLQGSEQYF
TGTGCCAGCAGTGAAGCGCTTCGGTTACAGGGTAGCGAGCAGTACTTC
>TRBJ2-1|-|TRBD1|TRBV19
CASEPDRAFGNEQFF
TGTGCCAGCGAACCGGACAGGGCATTCGGCAATGAGCAGTTCTTC
>TRBJ2-1|-|-|TRBV5-4
CASSPDDGSGYNEQFF
TGTGCCAGCAGCCCGGACGACGGGAGTGGTTACAATGAGCAGTTCTTC
>TRBJ1-3|many|-|TRBV2
CASSQDRRSGNTIYF
TGTGCCAGCAGTCAGGACAGACGCTCTGGAAACACCATATATTTT
>TRBJ2-7|-|TRBD2|TRBV9
CASSAKLAGEYEQYF
TGTGCCAGCAGCGCGAAACTAGCGGGGGAGTACGAGCAGTACTTC
>TRBJ1-5|-|-|TRBV18
CASATEGGNQPQHF
TGTGCCAGCGCCACCGAGGGGGGCAATCAGCCCCAGCATTTT
>TRBJ2-2|-|-|TRBV6-5
CASTTNPGSSGELFF
TGTGCCAGCACCACCAACCCGGGGTCGTCCGGGGAGCTGTTTTTT
>TRBJ2-3|-|TRBD2|TRBV19
CASSITPPTSGTDTQYF
TGTGCCAGTAGTATCACCCCCCCAACTAGCGGCACAGATACGCAGTATTTT
>TRBJ1-5|once|-|TRBV6-1
CASSEFGNRNQPQHF
TGTGCCAGCAGTGAATTTGGCAACCGCAATCAGCCCCAGCATTTT
>TRBJ2-5|-|-|TRBV15
CATSRDLNRKETQYF
TGTGCCACCAGCAGAGATTTAAACAGGAAAGAGACCCAGTACTTC
>TRBJ1-2|few|-|TRBV7-2
CASSLSAGDPYGYTF
TGTGCCAGCAGCCTCTCGGCGGGCGATCCCTATGGCTACACCTTC
>TRBJ1-1|-|-|TRBV7-9
CASSFDWGVLATEAFF
TGTGCCAGCAGCTTCGACTGGGGGGTTTTAGCCACTGAAGCTTTCTTT
>TRBJ2-1|-|TRBD2|TRBV29-1
CSVKRLAGANEQFF
TGCAGCGTTAAACGACTAGCGGGAGCTAATGAGCAGTTCTTC
>TRBJ1-2|-|-|TRBV5-1
CASSLTTGTNYGYTF
TGCGCCAGCAGCCTAACAACAGGTACTAACTATGGCTACACCTTC
>TRBJ1-2|-|-|TRBV11-1
CATRTYNYGYTF
TGTGCCACTAGGACTTATAACTATGGCTACACCTTC
>TRBJ1-1|-|-|TRBV10-1
CASSKIRGEMNTEAFF
TGCGCCAGCAGCAAAATCAGGGGAGAGATGAACACTGAAGCTTTCTTT
>TRBJ2-5|-|TRBD2|TRBV5-1
CASSLNPGLRGETQYF
TGCGCCAGCAGCCTAAATCCGGGACTAAGAGGGGAGACCCAGTACTTC